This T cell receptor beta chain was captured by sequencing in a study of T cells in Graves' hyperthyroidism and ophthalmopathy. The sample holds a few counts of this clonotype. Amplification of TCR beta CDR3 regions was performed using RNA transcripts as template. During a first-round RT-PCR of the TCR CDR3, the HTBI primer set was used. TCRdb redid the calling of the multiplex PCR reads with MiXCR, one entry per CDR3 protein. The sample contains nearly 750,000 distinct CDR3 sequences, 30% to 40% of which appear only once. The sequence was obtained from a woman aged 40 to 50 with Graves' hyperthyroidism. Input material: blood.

The CDR3 protein is CSARDLHRPAIQPQHF. The CDR3 bases are TGCAGTGCTAGAGATCTCCACAGACCCGCTATTCAGCCCCAGCATTTT. The gene calls are TRBV20-1 and TRBJ1-5; D not resolved. The CDR3 has 16 amino acids. The ends were cut back, 0 bases at V and 6 bases at J, with 18 bases in the middle. CDR1 and CDR2 from the germline V gene are DFQATT and SNEGSKA (reference sequence).